The TCR beta chain described here comes from a study of shared clonotypes between healthy human individuals. General observations from the study: Sequencing depth was expected to influence donor clonotype sharing. Non-shared clonotypes were found to have lower generation probabilities than the clonotypes that were shared by all four of the sorted-subset donors.

TCRdb keeps only in-frame clones here, not all; method: immunoSEQ multiplex PCR. The sample includes more than 1,200,000 clones, less than 99% seen only once; the top ten take about 0.4%. To note about this clone: Antigen specificity is unknown. The identical CDR3 is also encoded by other nucleotide sequences in the sample.

Trimming pared 2 bases from V and 4 bases from J, leaving 7 bases between. CDR1 is SGHRS, CDR2 YFSETQ, per germline. CDR3 length: 13 residues. The source is a man aged 25-40 years in good health. The sequencing input was naive CD4+ T cells sorted from blood. The subset is: CD45RA+ positively selected. This chain links TRBV5-1 with TRBJ2-1; no clear D gene. The chain's CDR3 is CASSLGHYNEQFF. In DNA, the CDR3 is TGCGCCAGCAGCTTAGGCCATTACAATGAGCAGTTCTTC. Combining the CDR3 with reference TRBV5-1 and TRBJ2-1 gives the whole variable domain KAGVTQTPRYLIKTRGQQVTLSCSPISGHRSVSWYQQTPGQGLQFLFEYFSETQRNKGNFPGRFSGRQFSNSRSEMNVSTLELGDSALYLCASSLGHYNEQFFGPGTRLTVL.